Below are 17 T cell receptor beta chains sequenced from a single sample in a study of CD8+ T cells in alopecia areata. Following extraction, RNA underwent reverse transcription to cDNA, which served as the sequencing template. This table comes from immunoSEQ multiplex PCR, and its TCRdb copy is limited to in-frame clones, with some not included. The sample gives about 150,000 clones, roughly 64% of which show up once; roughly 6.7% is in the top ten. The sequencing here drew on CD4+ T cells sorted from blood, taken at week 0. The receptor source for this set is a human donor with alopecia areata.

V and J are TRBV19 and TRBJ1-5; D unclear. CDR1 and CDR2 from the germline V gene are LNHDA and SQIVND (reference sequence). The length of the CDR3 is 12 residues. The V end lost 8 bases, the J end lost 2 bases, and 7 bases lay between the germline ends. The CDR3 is CASRLGNQPQHF. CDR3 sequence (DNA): TGTGCCAGTCGACTCGGCAATCAGCCCCAGCATTTT.

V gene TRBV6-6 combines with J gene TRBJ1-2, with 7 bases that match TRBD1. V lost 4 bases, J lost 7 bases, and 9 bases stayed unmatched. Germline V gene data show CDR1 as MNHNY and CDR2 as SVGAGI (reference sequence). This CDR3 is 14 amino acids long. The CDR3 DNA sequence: TGTGCCAGCAGTTCGACTCCGGGACAGTCTGGCTACACCTTC. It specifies CASSSTPGQSGYTF.

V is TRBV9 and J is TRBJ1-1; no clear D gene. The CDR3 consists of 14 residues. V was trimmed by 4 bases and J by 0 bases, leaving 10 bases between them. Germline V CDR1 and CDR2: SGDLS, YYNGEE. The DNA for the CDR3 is TGTGCCAGCAGCCCCCGAAGGGTGAACACTGAAGCTTTCTTT. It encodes CASSPRRVNTEAFF.

The CDR3 coding sequence is TGCAGCGTTGATCAGGGGTCCTACGAGCAGTACTTC. It yields the protein CSVDQGSYEQYF. The chain uses TRBV29-1 and TRBJ2-7; tentative D call: TRBD1 (6 bases). V was clipped by 3 bases and J by 1 base, with 7 bases between them. Per germline, CDR1 SQVTM and CDR2 ANQGSEA. The CDR3 covers 12 residues.

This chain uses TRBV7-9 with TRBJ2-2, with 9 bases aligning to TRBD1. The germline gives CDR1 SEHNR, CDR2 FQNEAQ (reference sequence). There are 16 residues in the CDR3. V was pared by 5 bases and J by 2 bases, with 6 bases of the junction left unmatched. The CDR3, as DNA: TGTGCCAGCAGCGCCGGGACAGGGAGTAACACCGGGGAGCTGTTTTTT. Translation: CASSAGTGSNTGELFF.

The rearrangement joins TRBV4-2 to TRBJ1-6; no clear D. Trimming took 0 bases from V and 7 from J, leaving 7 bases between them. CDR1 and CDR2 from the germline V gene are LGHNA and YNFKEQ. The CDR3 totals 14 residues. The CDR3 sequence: CASSQDFLNSPLHF. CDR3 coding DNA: TGTGCCAGCAGCCAAGATTTCCTCAATTCACCCCTCCACTTT.

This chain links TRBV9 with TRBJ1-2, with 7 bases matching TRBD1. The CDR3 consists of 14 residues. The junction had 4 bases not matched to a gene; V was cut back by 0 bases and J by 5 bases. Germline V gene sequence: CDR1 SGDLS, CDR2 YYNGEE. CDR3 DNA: TGTGCCAGCAGCGTAGGGGGACAGACTTATGGCTACACCTTC. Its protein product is CASSVGGQTYGYTF.

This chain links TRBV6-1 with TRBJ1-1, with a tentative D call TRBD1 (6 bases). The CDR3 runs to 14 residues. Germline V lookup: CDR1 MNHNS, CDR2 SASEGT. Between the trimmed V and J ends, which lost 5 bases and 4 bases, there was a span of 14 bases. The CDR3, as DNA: TGTGCCAGCAGTCACTTCGGCAGGGGCACTGAAGCTTTCTTT. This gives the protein CASSHFGRGTEAFF.

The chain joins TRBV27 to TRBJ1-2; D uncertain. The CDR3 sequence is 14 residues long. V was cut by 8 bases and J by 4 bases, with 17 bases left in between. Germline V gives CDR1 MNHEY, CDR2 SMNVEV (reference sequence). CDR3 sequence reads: CASRGSGSRYGYTF. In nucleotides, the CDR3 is TGTGCCAGCCGTGGGTCAGGCTCTCGCTATGGCTACACCTTC.

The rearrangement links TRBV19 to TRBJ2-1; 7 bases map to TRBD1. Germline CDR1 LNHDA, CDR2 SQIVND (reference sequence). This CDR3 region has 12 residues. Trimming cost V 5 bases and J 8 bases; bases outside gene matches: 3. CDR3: CASSWDSDEQFF. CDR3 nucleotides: TGTGCCAGTAGTTGGGACAGCGATGAGCAGTTCTTC.

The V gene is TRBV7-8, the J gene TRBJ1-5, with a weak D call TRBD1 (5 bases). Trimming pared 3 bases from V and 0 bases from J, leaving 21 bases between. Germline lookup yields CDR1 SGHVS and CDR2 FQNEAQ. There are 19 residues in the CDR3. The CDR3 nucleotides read TGTGCCAGCAGCTTTTATACGTCGGGGCCCGGGCGTAGCAATCAGCCCCAGCATTTT. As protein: CASSFYTSGPGRSNQPQHF.

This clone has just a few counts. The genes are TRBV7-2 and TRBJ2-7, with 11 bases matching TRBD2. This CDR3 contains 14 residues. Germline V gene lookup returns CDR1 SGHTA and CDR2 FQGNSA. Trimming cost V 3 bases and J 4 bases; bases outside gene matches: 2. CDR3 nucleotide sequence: TGTGCCAGCAGCTTGTCTAGCGGGGGGTACGAGCAGTACTTC. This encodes CASSLSSGGYEQYF.

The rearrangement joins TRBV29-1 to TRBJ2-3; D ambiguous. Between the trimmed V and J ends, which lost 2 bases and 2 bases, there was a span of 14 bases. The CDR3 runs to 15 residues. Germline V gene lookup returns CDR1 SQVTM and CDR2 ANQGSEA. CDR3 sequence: CSVEMGPGSTDTQYF. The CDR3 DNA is TGCAGCGTTGAAATGGGCCCCGGTTCCACAGATACGCAGTATTTT.

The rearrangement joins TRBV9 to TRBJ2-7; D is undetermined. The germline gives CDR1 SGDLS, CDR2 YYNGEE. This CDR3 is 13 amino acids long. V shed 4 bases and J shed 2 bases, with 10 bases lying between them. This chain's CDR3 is CASSPETTYEQYF. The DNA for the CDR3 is TGTGCCAGCAGCCCAGAAACAACCTACGAGCAGTACTTC.

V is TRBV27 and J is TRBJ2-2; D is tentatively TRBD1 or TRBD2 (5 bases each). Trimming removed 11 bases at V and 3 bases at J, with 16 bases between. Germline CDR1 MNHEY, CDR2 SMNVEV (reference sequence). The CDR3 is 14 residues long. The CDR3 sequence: CASYPEGHTGELFF. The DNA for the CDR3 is TGTGCCTCTTACCCCGAGGGACACACCGGGGAGCTGTTTTTT.

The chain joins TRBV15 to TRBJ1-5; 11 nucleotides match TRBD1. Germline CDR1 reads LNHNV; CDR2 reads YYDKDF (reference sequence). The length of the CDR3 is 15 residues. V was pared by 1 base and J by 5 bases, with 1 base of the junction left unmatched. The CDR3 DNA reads TGTGCCACCAGCAGAGGGACAGGGGGCTATCAGCCCCAGCATTTT. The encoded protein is CATSRGTGGYQPQHF.

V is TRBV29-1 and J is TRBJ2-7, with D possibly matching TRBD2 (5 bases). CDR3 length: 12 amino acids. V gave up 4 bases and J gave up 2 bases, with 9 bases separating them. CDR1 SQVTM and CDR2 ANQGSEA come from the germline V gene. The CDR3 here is CSVVDGAYEQYF. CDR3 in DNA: TGCAGCGTTGTGGACGGGGCCTACGAGCAGTACTTC.